The next 21 T cell receptor beta chains were all read from a single sample in a study of T cell changes during pregnancy in multiple sclerosis. Sequencing was performed with immunoSEQ multiplex PCR; in TCRdb, only in-frame clones are kept and a portion is missing. The sample comprises 45,000 or so clones, more than 85% of which are singletons, and around 8.6% rests with the top ten. The specimen comprised CD8+ T cells from peripheral blood mononuclear cells, sampled after pregnancy. The receptor set was obtained from a female donor with multiple sclerosis, enrolled in a pregnancy study.

The chain joins TRBV7-9 to TRBJ1-1; D ambiguous. CDR1 is SEHNR and CDR2 is FQNEAQ in the germline V gene (reference sequence). V lost 6 bases and J 6 bases, leaving 14 bases between the germline ends. This CDR3 contains 13 residues. The CDR3 DNA is TGTGCCAGCAGAGTAGATGACGGGGCTGAAGCTTTCTTT. Translation: CASRVDDGAEAFF.

The CDR3 loop reads CASSLVEDTGELFF. The DNA of the CDR3 is TGTGCCAGCAGCTTGGTGGAGGACACCGGGGAGCTGTTTTTT. V is TRBV5-5 and J is TRBJ2-2; TRBD2 might be the D (5 bases). Trimming took 0 bases from V and 3 from J, leaving 6 bases between them. Per germline, CDR1 SGHKS and CDR2 YYEKEE (reference sequence). The CDR3 extends over 14 amino acids.

The V and J genes are TRBV6-5 and TRBJ2-7, with 8 bases matching TRBD1. Trimming took 2 bases from V and 7 from J; bases not matched to a gene: 7. The CDR3 is 14 amino acids. Germline values: CDR1 MNHEY, CDR2 SVGAGI. The CDR3 region has the DNA TGTGCCAGCAGTTACAATGGACAGGGCGGAGAGCAGTACTTC. It specifies CASSYNGQGGEQYF.

The genes are TRBV7-9 and TRBJ1-1, with 8 bases aligning to TRBD1. V shed 0 bases, J shed 5 bases, and the junction held 5 bases outside the gene matches. CDR3 length equals 15 residues. In germline, CDR1 is SEHNR, CDR2 FQNEAQ (reference sequence). CDR3 DNA: TGTGCCAGCAGCTTAGCACAGGGGGGGCGGACTGAAGCTTTCTTT. Its protein is CASSLAQGGRTEAFF.

The CDR3 here is CASSLTGGAEEQYF. The CDR3 coding sequence is TGTGCCAGCAGCTTGACAGGGGGCGCGGAAGAGCAGTACTTC. This chain connects TRBV9 to TRBJ2-7, with 10 bases aligning to TRBD1. CDR1 SGDLS and CDR2 YYNGEE come from the germline V gene. This CDR3 contains 14 residues. V lost 4 bases, J lost 7 bases, and 8 bases stayed unmatched.

This chain links TRBV7-9 with TRBJ1-1, with D maybe TRBD1 (6 bases). CDR1 and CDR2 from the germline V gene are SEHNR and FQNEAQ (reference sequence). This CDR3 is 14 amino acids long. V lost 5 bases to trimming and J lost 5 bases, with 15 bases between them. CDR3 region: CASSPPRGFTEAFF. CDR3 coding DNA: TGTGCCAGCAGCCCCCCCAGGGGATTTACTGAAGCTTTCTTT.

This chain joins TRBV19 and TRBJ1-5, with D possibly TRBD1 on 5 matching bases. Germline lookup yields CDR1 LNHDA and CDR2 SQIVND (reference sequence). The CDR3 is made up of 14 amino acids. Trimming pared 3 bases from V and 6 bases from J, leaving 12 bases between. Here the CDR3 reads CASSILGLGQPQHF. CDR3 DNA sequence: TGTGCCAGTAGTATCTTGGGGCTCGGTCAGCCCCAGCATTTT.

The chain couples TRBV9 to TRBJ1-2, with D uncertain. The CDR3 sequence is 13 residues long. In germline, CDR1 is SGDLS, CDR2 YYNGEE. V lost 7 bases, J lost 3 bases, and 13 bases lay in between. The CDR3, as DNA: TGTGCCAGCGGAGAGGGAAGCGACTATGGCTACACCTTC. It specifies CASGEGSDYGYTF.

The V call is TRBV27, the J call TRBJ2-3; 9 nucleotides line up with TRBD1. Per the germline V gene, CDR1 is MNHEY and CDR2 is SMNVEV (reference sequence). Trimming at V came to 6 bases and at J to 6 bases, leaving 10 bases not matched to a gene. The CDR3 extends over 15 amino acids. The CDR3 bases are TGTGCCAGCAGCAGCCCACAGGGGGCGGGTGATACGCAGTATTTT. This sequence encodes CASSSPQGAGDTQYF.

The J gene is TRBJ1-1, the V gene TRBV19, with TRBD1 matching over 9 bases. V lost 3 bases to trimming and J lost 10 bases; unmatched junction nucleotides: 9. CDR3 length: 14 residues. Per the germline V gene, CDR1 is LNHDA and CDR2 is SQIVND (reference sequence). CDR3 sequence: CASSMGTGSFGAFF. CDR3 bases: TGTGCCAGTAGTATGGGGACAGGGTCTTTCGGAGCTTTCTTT.

The V call is TRBV5-8, the J call TRBJ2-7; possible D gene TRBD2, 6 bases. Trimming cost V 3 bases and J 9 bases, with 19 bases left between them. Germline CDR1 and CDR2: SGHTS and YDEGEE. The CDR3 is made up of 14 amino acids. The CDR3 here is CASSSGLQYDVQYF. The CDR3 nucleotides are TGTGCCAGCAGCTCGGGACTCCAATACGATGTGCAGTACTTC. Combining the CDR3 with reference TRBV5-8 and TRBJ2-7 gives the whole variable domain EAGVTQSPTHLIKTRGQQATLRCSPISGHTSVYWYQQALGLGLQFLLWYDEGEERNRGNFPPRFSGRQFPNYSSELNVNALELEDSALYLCASSSGLQYDVQYFGPGTRLTVT.

V is TRBV21-1 and J is TRBJ1-6; TRBD1 is taken as the D call from the table, unchecked against the DNA. TRBV21-1 is designated a pseudogene. The CDR3 contains 15 residues. The CDR3 region has the DNA TGTGCCAGCATTTCAGGGACAGGGGATTATTCACCCCTCCACTTT. It codes for CASISGTGDYSPLHF.

The chain carries TRBV7-6 and TRBJ1-3; D call uncertain. The V end was cut by 5 bases, the J end by 0 bases, with 11 bases between. The germline V gene encodes CDR1 SGHVS and CDR2 FNYEAQ. The CDR3 runs 15 residues. The DNA of the CDR3 is TGTGCCAGCAGCCCCACGCGGGGCTCTGGAAACACCATATATTTT. Residues: CASSPTRGSGNTIYF.

The chain couples TRBV25-1 to TRBJ1-2; TRBD1 matches 10 bases. The CDR3 spans 15 residues. V gave up 1 base and J gave up 8 bases; unmatched junction bases: 7. Looked up from germline, CDR1 is MGHDK and CDR2 is SYGVNS. The CDR3 loop reads CASSESAGQGSGYTF. The CDR3 DNA reads TGTGCCAGCAGTGAATCCGCGGGACAGGGGTCCGGCTACACCTTC.

The rearrangement uses TRBV6-5 and TRBJ1-4, with D hard to call. The germline V and J ends were trimmed by 6 bases and 0 bases, with 8 bases remaining between them. The CDR3 consists of 14 residues. CDR1 MNHEY and CDR2 SVGAGI come from the germline V gene. CDR3 nucleotide sequence: TGTGCCAGCAGAGGCAGGACAACTAATGAAAAACTGTTTTTT. It yields the protein CASRGRTTNEKLFF.

By its share, this clone is medium-sized. In nucleotides, the CDR3 is TGTGCCAGCAGTGAAACCGGGGGAGGGGGGGCCTACGAGCAGTACTTC. This encodes CASSETGGGGAYEQYF. The V and J genes are TRBV6-1 and TRBJ2-7, with a possible D match to TRBD2 (7 bases). The germline V gene encodes CDR1 MNHNS and CDR2 SASEGT. CDR3 size: 16 residues. The germline V and J ends were trimmed by 2 bases and 2 bases, with 16 bases remaining between them.

The chain uses TRBV9 and TRBJ1-4; D gene unclear. Per the germline V gene, CDR1 is SGDLS and CDR2 is YYNGEE. The germline V and J ends were trimmed by 0 bases and 0 bases, with 12 bases remaining between them. This CDR3 spans 17 amino acids. Written as DNA, the CDR3 is TGTGCCAGCAGCGTAGAGGCTTCGGGAACAACTAATGAAAAACTGTTTTTT. Protein product: CASSVEASGTTNEKLFF.

This chain joins TRBV5-1 and TRBJ1-3; a possible D gene is TRBD1 (5 bases). Germline V gene data show CDR1 as SGHRS and CDR2 as YFSETQ. This CDR3 spans 16 amino acids. The V end was cut by 6 bases, the J end by 0 bases, with 16 bases between. The CDR3 loop is CASTPYGGNSGNTIYF. The CDR3 DNA follows: TGCGCCAGCACCCCCTACGGGGGTAACTCTGGAAACACCATATATTTT.

This clone was picked up a small number of times. The chain links TRBV5-4 to TRBJ1-1; maybe TRBD1 (6 bases). Deletions cut 4 bases from V and 1 base from J, with 8 bases between. The CDR3 contains 13 residues. Germline CDR1 is SGHNT and CDR2 is YYREEE (reference sequence). The CDR3 DNA reads TGTGCCAGCAGCATGACAGGGAACACTGAAGCTTTCTTT. This translates into CASSMTGNTEAFF.

The V and J genes are TRBV2 and TRBJ1-1; 10 bases are shared with TRBD1. The CDR3 runs to 15 residues. The trim removed 6 bases at V and 1 base at J, leaving 5 bases unmatched. Germline V gene sequence: CDR1 SNHLY, CDR2 FYNNEI. The CDR3 protein is CASRRTGGENTEAFF. CDR3 sequence (DNA): TGTGCCAGCAGAAGGACAGGGGGAGAGAACACTGAAGCTTTCTTT.

The rearrangement links TRBV29-1 to TRBJ2-7; TRBD1 might be the D (5 bases). Germline assignment: CDR1 SQVTM and CDR2 ANQGSEA. The CDR3 sequence is 14 residues long. Trimming stripped 0 bases from V and 3 bases from J, with 12 bases between. In DNA, the CDR3 is TGCAGCGTTGAAGATCAGAAGGGGAACTACGAGCAGTACTTC. Residues: CSVEDQKGNYEQYF.